This TCR beta chain was identified in a study of cytomegalovirus exposure and HLA in healthy donors. Study-wide results and limits: A previous analysis found most TCR beta V segments productive roughly 90% or roughly 30% of the time. Per a later analysis, under 20,000 TCR beta sequences showed association with HLA alleles at 0.05 false discovery rate.

A word on this clone: Its matching antigen is unknown.

Trimming cost V 2 bases and J 9 bases, with 17 bases left between them. The CDR3 has 15 amino acids. Germline V gene sequence: CDR1 MGHRA, CDR2 YSYEKL. Primers included in the PCR were 60 Vbeta and 13 Jbeta primers. Here immunoSEQ multiplex PCR was the method, and the copy in TCRdb shows in-frame clones only, minus some. Among some 130,000 clones, 70% to 90% were seen once, and the ten largest hold approximately 1.7%. The sequence derives from a boy aged 5-17 years in good health and CMV-seronegative. This chain connects TRBV4-1 to TRBJ2-1, with no clear D. Sequenced sample: PBMCs. This CDR3 reads CASSQTDLSSGEQFF. The CDR3, as DNA: TGCGCCAGCAGCCAAACAGATCTTAGTTCAGGTGAGCAGTTCTTC.